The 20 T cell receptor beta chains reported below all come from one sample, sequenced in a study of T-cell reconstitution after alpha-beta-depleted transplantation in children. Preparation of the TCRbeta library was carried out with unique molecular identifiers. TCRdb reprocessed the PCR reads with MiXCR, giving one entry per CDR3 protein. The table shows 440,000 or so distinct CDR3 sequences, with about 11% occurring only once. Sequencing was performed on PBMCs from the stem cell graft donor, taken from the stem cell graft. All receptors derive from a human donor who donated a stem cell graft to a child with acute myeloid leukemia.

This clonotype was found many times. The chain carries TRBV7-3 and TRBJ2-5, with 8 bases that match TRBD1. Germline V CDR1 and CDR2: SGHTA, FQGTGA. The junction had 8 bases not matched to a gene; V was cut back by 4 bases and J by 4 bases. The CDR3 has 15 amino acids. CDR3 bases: TGTGCCAGCAGCTCCACCGGGACAGGAGGAGAGACCCAGTACTTC. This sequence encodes CASSSTGTGGETQYF. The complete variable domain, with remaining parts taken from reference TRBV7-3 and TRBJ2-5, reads GAGVSQTPSNKVTEKGKYVELRCDPISGHTALYWYRQSLGQGPEFLIYFQGTGAADDSGLPNDRFFAVRPEGSVSTLKIQRTERGDSAVYLCASSSTGTGGETQYFGPGTRLLVL.

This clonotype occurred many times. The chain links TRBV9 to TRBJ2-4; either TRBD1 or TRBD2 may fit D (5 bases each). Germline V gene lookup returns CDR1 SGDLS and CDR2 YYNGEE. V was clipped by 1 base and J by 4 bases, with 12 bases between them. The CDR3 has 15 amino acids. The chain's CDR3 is CASSVRAGGKNIQYF. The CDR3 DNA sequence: TGTGCCAGCAGCGTACGCGCTGGGGGAAAAAACATTCAGTACTTC.

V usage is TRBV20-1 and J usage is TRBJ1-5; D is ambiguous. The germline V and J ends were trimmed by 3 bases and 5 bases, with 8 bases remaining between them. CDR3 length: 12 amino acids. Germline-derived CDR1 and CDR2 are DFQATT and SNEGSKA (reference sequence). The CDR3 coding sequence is TGCAGTGCTAGTGCGGCGGATCAGCCCCAGCATTTT. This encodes CSASAADQPQHF.

The CDR3 sequence is CASSPPGSSFRTKNIQYF. CDR3 DNA: TGCGCCAGCAGCCCCCCGGGGTCTTCCTTCCGGACCAAAAACATTCAGTACTTC. The chain carries TRBV5-1 and TRBJ2-4; TRBD2 might be the D (5 bases). This CDR3 spans 18 amino acids. The germline V gene has CDR1 SGHRS and CDR2 YFSETQ. V lost 4 bases, J lost 2 bases, and 22 bases lay in between.

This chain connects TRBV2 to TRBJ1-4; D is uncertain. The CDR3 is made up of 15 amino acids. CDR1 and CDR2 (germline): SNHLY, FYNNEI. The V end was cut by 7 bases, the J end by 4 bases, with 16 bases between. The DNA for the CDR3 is TGTGCCAGCAAATTGGTACATACCATTAATGAAAAACTGTTTTTT. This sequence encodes CASKLVHTINEKLFF. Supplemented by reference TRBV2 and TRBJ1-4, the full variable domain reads EPEVTQTPSHQVTQMGQEVILRCVPISNHLYFYWYRQILGQKVEFLVSFYNNEISEKSEIFDDQFSVERPDGSNFTLKIRSTKLEDSAMYFCASKLVHTINEKLFFGSGTQLSVL.

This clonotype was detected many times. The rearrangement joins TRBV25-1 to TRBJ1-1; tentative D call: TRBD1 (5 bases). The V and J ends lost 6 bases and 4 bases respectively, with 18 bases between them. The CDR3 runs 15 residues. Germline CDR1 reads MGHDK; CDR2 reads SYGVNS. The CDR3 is CASRGVHWVSTEAFF. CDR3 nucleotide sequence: TGTGCCAGCAGAGGGGTCCATTGGGTCTCCACTGAAGCTTTCTTT.

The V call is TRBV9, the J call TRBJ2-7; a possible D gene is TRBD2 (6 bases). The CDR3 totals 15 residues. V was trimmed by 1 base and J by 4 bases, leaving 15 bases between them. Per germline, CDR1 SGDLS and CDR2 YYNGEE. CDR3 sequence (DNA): TGTGCCAGCAGCGTACTCCCCGATGGGGGGTACGAGCAGTACTTC. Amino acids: CASSVLPDGGYEQYF.

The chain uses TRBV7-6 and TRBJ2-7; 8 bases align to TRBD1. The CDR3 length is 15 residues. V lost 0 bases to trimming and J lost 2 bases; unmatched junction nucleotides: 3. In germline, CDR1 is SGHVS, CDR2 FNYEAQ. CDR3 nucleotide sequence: TGTGCCAGCAGCTTAGCCGGACAGGGTCCCTACGAGCAGTACTTC. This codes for CASSLAGQGPYEQYF.

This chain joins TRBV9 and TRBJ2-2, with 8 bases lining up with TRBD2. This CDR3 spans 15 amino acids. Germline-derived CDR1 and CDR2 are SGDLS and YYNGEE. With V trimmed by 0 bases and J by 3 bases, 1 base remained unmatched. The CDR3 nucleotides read TGTGCCAGCAGCGTAGACGGGGGGGACACCGGGGAGCTGTTTTTT. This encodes CASSVDGGDTGELFF.

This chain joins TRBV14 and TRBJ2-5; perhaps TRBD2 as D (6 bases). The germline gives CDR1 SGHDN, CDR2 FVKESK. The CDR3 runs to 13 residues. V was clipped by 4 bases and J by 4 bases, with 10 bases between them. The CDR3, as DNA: TGTGCCAGCAGCCGGGGGGTTCCAGAGACCCAGTACTTC. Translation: CASSRGVPETQYF.

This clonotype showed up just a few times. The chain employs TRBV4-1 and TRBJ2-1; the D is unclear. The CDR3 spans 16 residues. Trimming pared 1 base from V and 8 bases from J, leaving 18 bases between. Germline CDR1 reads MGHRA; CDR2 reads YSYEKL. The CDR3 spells CASSQVGRTVSDEQFF. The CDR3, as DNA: TGCGCCAGCAGCCAAGTTGGAAGGACGGTTTCCGATGAGCAGTTCTTC.

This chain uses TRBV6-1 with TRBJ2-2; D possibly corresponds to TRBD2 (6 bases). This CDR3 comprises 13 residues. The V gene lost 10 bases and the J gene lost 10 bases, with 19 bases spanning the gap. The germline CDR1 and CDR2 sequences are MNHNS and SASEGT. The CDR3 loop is CAIRRGSGVELFF. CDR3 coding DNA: TGTGCCATCCGCCGGGGGAGTGGCGTGGAGCTGTTTTTT.

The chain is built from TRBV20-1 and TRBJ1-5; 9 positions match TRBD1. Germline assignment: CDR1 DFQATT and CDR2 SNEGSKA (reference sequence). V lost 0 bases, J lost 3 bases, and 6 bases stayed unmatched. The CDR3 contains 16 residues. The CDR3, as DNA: TGCAGTGCTAGAGATACAGGACAGGGGCCCAATCAGCCCCAGCATTTT. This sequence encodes CSARDTGQGPNQPQHF.

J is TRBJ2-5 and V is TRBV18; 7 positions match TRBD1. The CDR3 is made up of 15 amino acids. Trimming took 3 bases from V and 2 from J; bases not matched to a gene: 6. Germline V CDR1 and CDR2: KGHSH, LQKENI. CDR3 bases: TGTGCCAGCTCACCGCCGGGACAGCCACAAGAGACCCAGTACTTC. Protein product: CASSPPGQPQETQYF.

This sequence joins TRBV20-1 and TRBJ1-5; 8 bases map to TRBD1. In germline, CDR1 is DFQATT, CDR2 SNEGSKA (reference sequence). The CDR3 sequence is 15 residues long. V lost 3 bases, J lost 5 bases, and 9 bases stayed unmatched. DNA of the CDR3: TGCAGTGCTAGTAATGTCCAGGGGGCTGATCAGCCCCAGCATTTT. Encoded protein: CSASNVQGADQPQHF.

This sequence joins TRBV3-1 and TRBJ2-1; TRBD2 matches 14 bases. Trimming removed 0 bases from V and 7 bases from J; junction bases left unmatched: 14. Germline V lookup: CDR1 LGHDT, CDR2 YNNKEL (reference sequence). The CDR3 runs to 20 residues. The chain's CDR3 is CASSQDARLAGGPNRNEQFF. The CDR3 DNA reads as TGTGCCAGCAGCCAAGATGCGAGACTAGCGGGAGGGCCCAACAGAAATGAGCAGTTCTTC.

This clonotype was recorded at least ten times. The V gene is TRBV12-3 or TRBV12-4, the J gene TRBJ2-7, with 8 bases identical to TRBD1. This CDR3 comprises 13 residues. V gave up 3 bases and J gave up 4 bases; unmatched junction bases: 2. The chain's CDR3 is CASSFRQGYEQYF. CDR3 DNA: TGTGCCAGCAGTTTCCGACAGGGGTACGAGCAGTACTTC.

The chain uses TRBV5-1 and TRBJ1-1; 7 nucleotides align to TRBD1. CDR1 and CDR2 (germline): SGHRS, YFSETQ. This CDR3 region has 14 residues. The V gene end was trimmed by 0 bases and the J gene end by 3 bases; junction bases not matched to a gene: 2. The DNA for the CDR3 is TGCGCCAGCAGCTTGGAGGGGACAGACACTGAAGCTTTCTTT. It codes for CASSLEGTDTEAFF.

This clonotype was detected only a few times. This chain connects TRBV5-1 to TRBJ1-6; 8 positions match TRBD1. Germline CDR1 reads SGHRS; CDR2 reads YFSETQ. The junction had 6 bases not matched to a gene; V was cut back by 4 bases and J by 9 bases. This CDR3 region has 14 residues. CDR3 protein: CASSAGQGGSPLHF. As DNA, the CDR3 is TGCGCCAGCAGCGCCGGACAGGGCGGTTCACCCCTCCACTTT.

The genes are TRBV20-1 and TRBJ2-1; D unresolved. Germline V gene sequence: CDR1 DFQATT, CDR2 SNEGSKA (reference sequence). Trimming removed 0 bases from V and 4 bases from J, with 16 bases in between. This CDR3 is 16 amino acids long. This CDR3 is CSARDEDTLKYNEQFF. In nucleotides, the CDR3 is TGCAGTGCTAGAGATGAGGATACATTAAAGTACAATGAGCAGTTCTTC.